Shown below are 11 T cell receptor beta chains from a single sample sequenced in a study of blood T cell repertoires in COVID-19 (dated by TCRdb to 2019 to 2021). Receptor amplification or capture employed the immunoSEQ multiplex PCR assay. Drawn from immuneACCESS, this table holds only the in-frame rearrangements with V and J called that TCRdb kept. Clones are partly lost; checked studies trace under half to an unresolved V gene and leave the rest unexplained. Recorded for this sample are 150,000 to 180,000 clones; about 86% of them occurred a single time. The ten largest account for about 31% of the sample. Material: peripheral blood. The source is a woman aged 55-75 years with acute or convalescent COVID-19.

J is TRBJ2-1 and V is TRBV6-5, with D possibly being TRBD1 (8 bases). CDR1 MNHEY and CDR2 SVGAGI come from the germline V gene. The ends were cut back, 5 bases at V and 9 bases at J, with 14 bases in the middle. The CDR3 is 13 amino acids. CDR3 DNA sequence: TGTGCCAGCAGTAAACAGGGGGGGATTGAGCAGTTCTTC. Amino acid sequence: CASSKQGGIEQFF.

The V and J genes are TRBV29-1 and TRBJ2-1, with TRBD2 matching 10 bases. The germline CDR1 and CDR2 sequences are SQVTM and ANQGSEA. Trimming at V came to 7 bases and at J to 0 bases, leaving 3 bases not matched to a gene. This CDR3 has 14 amino acids. CDR3 residues: CSELAGSSYNEQFF. The CDR3 DNA reads TGCAGCGAACTAGCGGGGAGCTCCTACAATGAGCAGTTCTTC.

The chain has TRBV7-9 and TRBJ1-5; possible D gene TRBD1, 6 bases. The CDR3 totals 15 residues. Trimming took 1 base from V and 2 from J, leaving 9 bases between them. The V gene's germline CDR1 is SEHNR and CDR2 FQNEAQ (reference sequence). For the CDR3, the DNA is TGTGCCAGCAGCTTAGGAGGGGGGGGCAATCAGCCCCAGCATTTT. It is translated as CASSLGGGGNQPQHF.

The chain is built from TRBV18 and TRBJ1-1, with 9 bases aligning to TRBD1. Per the germline V gene, CDR1 is KGHSH and CDR2 is LQKENI. The CDR3 is made up of 16 amino acids. Trimming at V came to 1 base and at J to 3 bases, leaving 6 bases not matched to a gene. The CDR3, as DNA: TGTGCCAGCTCACCACTCACAGGGGGCGCGGACACTGAAGCTTTCTTT. The encoded protein is CASSPLTGGADTEAFF.

The chain links TRBV3-1 (or the pseudogene TRBV3-2) to TRBJ2-2; D is perhaps TRBD2 (6 bases). Between the trimmed V and J ends, which lost 4 bases and 3 bases, there was a span of 9 bases. Germline V gene data show CDR1 as LGHDT and CDR2 as YNNKEL (reference sequence). The length of the CDR3 is 14 residues. The CDR3 sequence is CASSLGTYTGELFF. CDR3 bases: TGTGCCAGCAGCCTCGGGACTTACACCGGGGAGCTGTTTTTT.

The genes are TRBV7-6 and TRBJ2-1; D ambiguous. V dropped 4 bases and J dropped 7 bases, with 11 bases sitting between them. Germline CDR1 SGHVS, CDR2 FNYEAQ. The CDR3 spans 13 residues. This CDR3 reads CASSSYSQNEQFF. CDR3 bases: TGTGCCAGCAGCTCTTATAGCCAAAATGAGCAGTTCTTC.

The chain joins TRBV1 to TRBJ2-3; the table gives TRBD2 as D, unverified against the DNA. TRBV1 is shown as a pseudogene. The CDR3 loop spans 14 amino acids. The CDR3 coding sequence is TGCACCAGCAGCCACCAGGCGGGGTTCGATACGCAGTATTTT. Encoded protein: CTSSHQAGFDTQYF.

V is TRBV14 and J is TRBJ1-2; the match to TRBD1 covers 9 bases. CDR3 length equals 13 residues. Germline V gene lookup returns CDR1 SGHDN and CDR2 FVKESK. The V segment lost 7 bases and the J segment 4 bases; nucleotides outside the gene matches: 4. The CDR3: CASKQGASYGYTF. CDR3 DNA sequence: TGTGCCAGCAAACAGGGGGCCAGCTATGGCTACACCTTC.

The chain uses TRBV5-5 and TRBJ2-1; 11 positions match TRBD2. V lost 4 bases, J lost 6 bases, and 6 bases stayed unmatched. CDR1 is SGHKS and CDR2 is YYEKEE in the germline V gene (reference sequence). This CDR3 has 15 amino acids. The CDR3 nucleotides read TGTGCCAGCAGCCGCGGGACTAGCGGAGCCAATGAGCAGTTCTTC. It specifies CASSRGTSGANEQFF.

The chain joins TRBV4-1 to TRBJ2-7; a possible D gene is TRBD1 (5 bases). The germline gives CDR1 MGHRA, CDR2 YSYEKL. V lost 2 bases to trimming and J lost 3 bases, with 14 bases between them. The CDR3 spans 15 residues. The CDR3: CASSQSPGINYEQYF. Written as DNA, the CDR3 is TGCGCCAGCAGCCAAAGCCCAGGGATTAACTACGAGCAGTACTTC.

The rearrangement links TRBV2 to TRBJ2-7; 8 bases align to TRBD1. The CDR3 is made up of 14 amino acids. From germline, CDR1 is SNHLY and CDR2 FYNNEI. J lost 2 bases, V lost 2 bases, and 2 bases had no gene match. The CDR3 loop reads CASSENRGAYEQYF. The CDR3 DNA reads TGTGCCAGCAGTGAAAACAGGGGGGCCTACGAGCAGTACTTC.